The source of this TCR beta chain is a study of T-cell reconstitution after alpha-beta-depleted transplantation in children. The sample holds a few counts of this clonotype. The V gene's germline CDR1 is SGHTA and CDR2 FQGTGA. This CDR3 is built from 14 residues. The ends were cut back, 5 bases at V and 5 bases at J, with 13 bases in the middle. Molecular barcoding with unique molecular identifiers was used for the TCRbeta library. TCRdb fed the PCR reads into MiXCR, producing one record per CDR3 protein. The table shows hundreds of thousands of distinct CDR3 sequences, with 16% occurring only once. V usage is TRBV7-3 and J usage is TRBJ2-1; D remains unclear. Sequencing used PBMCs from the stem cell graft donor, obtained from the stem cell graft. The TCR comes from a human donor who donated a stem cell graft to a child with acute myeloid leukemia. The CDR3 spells CASSPLGPDNEQFF. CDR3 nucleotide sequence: TGTGCCAGCAGCCCCCTCGGACCCGACAATGAGCAGTTCTTC.